These 24 T cell receptor beta chains originate from one sample sequenced in a study of T cell repertoires in cytomegalovirus infection. Their recognized antigens are unknown. MiXCR, applied by TCRdb to the reads, yields one record per CDR3 protein. The sample shows some 700,000 distinct CDR3 sequences, approximately 33% of them seen only once. The source was cultured PBMCs, collected from culture after CMV antigen stimulation. The receptor source for this set is a human donor in good health (CMV status not recorded). Some clones in this sample may be carry-over from other donors' samples.

The rearrangement joins TRBV4-1 to TRBJ1-1; no firm D call. V dropped 3 bases and J dropped 7 bases, with 9 bases sitting between them. This CDR3 is 12 amino acids long. Germline CDR1 MGHRA, CDR2 YSYEKL. In DNA form, the CDR3 reads TGCGCCAGCAGCCATCCGCGAAATGAAGCTTTCTTT. Its translation is CASSHPRNEAFF.

The chain is built from TRBV28 and TRBJ2-5; D gene unclear. CDR3 size: 14 residues. CDR1 is MDHEN and CDR2 is SYDVKM in the germline V gene. Trimming took off 4 bases at V and 5 bases at J, with 14 bases between the two ends. The CDR3 spells CASSYSVLGETQYF. The CDR3 bases are TGTGCCAGCAGTTATTCCGTCCTCGGCGAGACCCAGTACTTC.

CDR3 DNA: TGTGCCATCAGTGAACCAGGGGCACAGCCCCAGCATTTT. Its protein product is CAISEPGAQPQHF. This rearrangement joins TRBV10-3 to TRBJ1-5; D is possibly TRBD1 (6 bases). Trimming cost V 3 bases and J 7 bases, with 10 bases left between them. This CDR3 comprises 13 residues. The germline V gene has CDR1 ENHRY and CDR2 SYGVKD.

This clonotype was seen a handful of times. The chain joins TRBV7-2 to TRBJ2-2; 7 bases align to TRBD2. There are 15 residues in the CDR3. V gave up 4 bases and J gave up 7 bases; unmatched junction bases: 9. In germline, CDR1 is SGHTA, CDR2 FQGNSA. In nucleotides, the CDR3 is TGTGCCAGCAGCTACCGACTAGCTGGTAGCGGGGAGCTGTTTTTT. Its protein is CASSYRLAGSGELFF.

The chain employs TRBV5-4 and TRBJ2-1; tentatively, D is TRBD2 (5 bases). CDR3 length: 15 amino acids. The V and J ends lost 2 bases and 6 bases respectively, with 15 bases between them. Germline V gene sequence: CDR1 SGHNT, CDR2 YYREEE (reference sequence). The CDR3 sequence is CASSLGSGSLNEQFF. In DNA, the CDR3 is TGTGCCAGCAGCTTAGGGTCGGGGTCCCTCAATGAGCAGTTCTTC.

Ten or more counts support this clonotype. The gene calls are TRBV30 and TRBJ2-1, with D uncertain. Germline CDR1 reads GTSNPN; CDR2 reads SVGIG (reference sequence). The CDR3 covers 12 residues. Trimming cost V 2 bases and J 10 bases, with 12 bases left between them. CDR3 sequence (DNA): TGTGCCTGGAGTTCCCTGGCCGAGGAGCAGTTCTTC. Translated, it gives CAWSSLAEEQFF.

A note on this clonotype: It is likely a read error, because the conserved phenylalanine at the end of the CDR3 is missing. The limits of the CDR3 on the DNA are not certain, so only TCRdb's listed CDR3 is given. The chain uses TRBV18 and TRBJ2-4; the table's TRBD2 call for D was not verified on the DNA. From germline, CDR1 is KGHSH and CDR2 LQKENI. The CDR3 totals 13 residues, both ends included. This CDR3 reads CASSPLAREPIFA.

This clonotype was counted between two and nine times. V and J are TRBV18 and TRBJ2-7; 12 nucleotides agree with TRBD1. Trimming cost V 8 bases and J 5 bases; bases outside gene matches: 10. CDR1 is KGHSH and CDR2 is LQKENI in the germline V gene. The CDR3 covers 15 residues. CDR3 sequence (DNA): TGTGCCAGCACCAATCCCGGGACAGGGGGCAACGAGCAGTACTTC. It codes for CASTNPGTGGNEQYF. Combining the CDR3 with reference TRBV18 and TRBJ2-7 gives the whole variable domain NAGVMQNPRHLVRRRGQEARLRCSPMKGHSHVYWYRQLPEEGLKFMVYLQKENIIDESGMPKERFSAEFPKEGPSILRIQQVVRGDSAAYFCASTNPGTGGNEQYFGPGTRLTVT.

V is TRBV6-1 and J is TRBJ2-3; no reliable D call. The germline V and J ends were trimmed by 5 bases and 9 bases, with 12 bases remaining between them. The V gene's germline CDR1 is MNHNS and CDR2 SASEGT. CDR3 length equals 12 residues. The CDR3, as DNA: TGTGCCAGCAGTTTCACTCTCGGAACGCAGTATTTT. Its translation is CASSFTLGTQYF.

The J gene is TRBJ2-3, the V gene TRBV25-1, with a possible D match to TRBD1 (6 bases). Per the germline V gene, CDR1 is MGHDK and CDR2 is SYGVNS. The CDR3 loop spans 14 amino acids. Trimming removed 5 bases at V and 3 bases at J, with 12 bases between. CDR3 coding DNA: TGTGCCAGCAGTCACAGGGCCGGGACAGATACGCAGTATTTT. This gives the protein CASSHRAGTDTQYF.

This clonotype was counted only a few times. The rearrangement joins TRBV6-2 or TRBV6-3 to TRBJ2-3, with D unclear. V was cut by 7 bases and J by 2 bases, with 10 bases left in between. This CDR3 is built from 13 residues. Germline V gene lookup returns CDR1 MNHEY and CDR2 SVGEGT. The CDR3 loop reads CASTPRSTDTQYF. CDR3 in DNA: TGTGCCAGCACCCCCCGATCCACAGATACGCAGTATTTT.

The V gene is TRBV11-2, the J gene TRBJ2-7, with D tentatively TRBD1 or TRBD2 (5 bases each). This CDR3 is 14 amino acids long. V was pared by 5 bases and J by 7 bases, with 18 bases between. Germline V lookup: CDR1 SGHAT, CDR2 FQNNGV. In DNA, the CDR3 is TGTGCCAGCAGCCCGACGGGACCCGTGGGGGAGCAGTACTTC. Its protein product is CASSPTGPVGEQYF.

The chain uses TRBV19 and TRBJ2-3, with D perhaps TRBD1 (7 bases). This CDR3 is built from 13 residues. With 10 bases removed from V and 1 base from J, the gap between germline ends came to 12 bases. From germline, CDR1 is LNHDA and CDR2 SQIVND (reference sequence). CDR3 residues: CATRGTGTDTQYF. The CDR3 coding sequence is TGTGCCACCCGGGGGACAGGCACAGATACGCAGTATTTT.

The table lists this clonotype with many counts. The rearrangement joins TRBV6-1 to TRBJ2-3, with D possibly TRBD2 on 6 matching bases. The CDR3 loop spans 16 amino acids. Trimming removed 5 bases from V and 6 bases from J, with 21 bases in between. Germline V gene data show CDR1 as MNHNS and CDR2 as SASEGT. CDR3 sequence reads: CASSKRGVSSGDTQYF. The CDR3 nucleotides are TGTGCCAGCAGTAAAAGGGGAGTTTCAAGCGGGGATACGCAGTATTTT.

This clonotype has just a few counts. The V gene is TRBV7-2, the J gene TRBJ2-4; the match to TRBD2 covers 7 bases. V lost 1 base to trimming and J lost 8 bases; unmatched junction nucleotides: 2. Germline V lookup: CDR1 SGHTA, CDR2 FQGNSA. This CDR3 contains 13 residues. The CDR3 region has the DNA TGTGCCAGCAGCTTAGTTCGGGGGGACATTCAGTACTTC. Translation gives CASSLVRGDIQYF.

The rearrangement links TRBV2 to TRBJ2-3, with unresolved D. The germline V gene encodes CDR1 SNHLY and CDR2 FYNNEI. This CDR3 contains 14 residues. Trimming took 10 bases from V and 4 from J, leaving 18 bases between them. This chain's CDR3 is CATAGAATPDTQYF. Written as DNA, the CDR3 is TGTGCCACCGCCGGAGCCGCCACACCAGATACGCAGTATTTT.

The V call is TRBV12-3 or TRBV12-4, the J call TRBJ1-1, with 10 bases lining up with TRBD1. The trim removed 5 bases at V and 8 bases at J, leaving 5 bases unmatched. The CDR3 is 13 residues long. CDR3 in DNA: TGTGCCAGCAGTGTGGGACAGGGGTGGGAAGCTTTCTTT. Translating it yields CASSVGQGWEAFF.

This clonotype showed up just a few times. The chain couples TRBV28 to TRBJ1-5; D is ambiguous. The CDR3 contains 16 residues. Between the trimmed V and J ends, which lost 6 bases and 3 bases, there was a span of 18 bases. The germline V gene encodes CDR1 MDHEN and CDR2 SYDVKM. The CDR3 coding sequence is TGTGCCAGCAGCCCCGCCCCAGGAGGTTACAATCAGCCCCAGCATTTT. This sequence encodes CASSPAPGGYNQPQHF.

This clonotype was detected only a few times. This sequence joins TRBV7-9 and TRBJ1-4, with a possible D match to TRBD1 (5 bases). Per germline, CDR1 SEHNR and CDR2 FQNEAQ (reference sequence). There are 17 residues in the CDR3. V was shortened by 5 bases and J by 1 base, with 17 bases between the two germline ends. CDR3 protein: CASSPPFGTVTNEKLFF. CDR3 in DNA: TGTGCCAGCAGCCCACCCTTCGGGACGGTAACTAATGAAAAACTGTTTTTT. The full variable domain, completed using reference TRBV7-9 and TRBJ1-4, is DTGVSQNPRHKITKRGQNVTFRCDPISEHNRLYWYRQTLGQGPEFLTYFQNEAQLEKSRLLSDRFSAERPKGSFSTLEIQRTEQGDSAMYLCASSPPFGTVTNEKLFFGSGTQLSVL.

This clonotype appeared a few times. The chain carries TRBV12-3 or TRBV12-4 and TRBJ1-1, with a possible D match to TRBD1 (5 bases). This CDR3 spans 15 amino acids. Deletions cut 5 bases from V and 3 bases from J, with 16 bases between. The DNA of the CDR3 is TGTGCCAGCAGTCGCAGGGTTTGGGATGACACTGAAGCTTTCTTT. It yields the protein CASSRRVWDDTEAFF.

This rearrangement joins TRBV18 to TRBJ2-1, with unresolved D. CDR3 length: 13 amino acids. Germline-derived CDR1 and CDR2 are KGHSH and LQKENI. Between the trimmed V and J ends, which lost 2 bases and 10 bases, there was a span of 12 bases. CDR3 region: CASSPSAVGEQFF. In nucleotides, the CDR3 is TGTGCCAGCTCACCATCGGCGGTGGGGGAGCAGTTCTTC.

This clonotype was detected only a few times. V is TRBV12-3 or TRBV12-4 and J is TRBJ1-5; D is possibly TRBD1 (5 bases). V lost 4 bases to trimming and J lost 3 bases, with 16 bases between them. CDR3 size: 16 residues. DNA for the CDR3: TGTGCCAGCAGTTCGGGGGGGTTCGGGATCAATCAGCCCCAGCATTTT. It yields the protein CASSSGGFGINQPQHF.

For the CDR3, the DNA is TGTGCCAGCAGCTTAGGGGAATATCAGCCCCAGCATTTT. This gives the protein CASSLGEYQPQHF. The chain has TRBV7-2 and TRBJ1-5; D not resolved. Germline CDR1 is SGHTA and CDR2 is FQGNSA. The length of the CDR3 is 13 residues. V dropped 1 base and J dropped 5 bases, with 6 bases sitting between them.

This clonotype was counted between two and nine times. The V and J genes are TRBV6-5 and TRBJ1-6, with TRBD1 identical over 7 bases. The CDR3 is 14 amino acids. Losses at the gene ends were 5 bases for V and 6 bases for J; bases not matched to a gene: 4. Looked up from germline, CDR1 is MNHEY and CDR2 is SVGAGI. For the CDR3, the DNA is TGTGCCAGCAGTCGGGGACAGCCTAATTCACCCCTCCACTTT. This translates into CASSRGQPNSPLHF.